This T cell receptor beta chain was documented in a study of shared clonotypes between healthy human individuals. Study observations and caveats: The generation probabilities recorded for non-shared clonotypes fell below those of clonotypes shared by all four donors.

From CD4+ cells came CD45RA+ naive and CD45RA-negative memory subsets. On this clone: The target antigen is unknown.

The data were produced by immunoSEQ multiplex PCR, yet TCRdb's version contains in-frame clones alone and is incomplete. The table lists over a million clones, about 84% of them singletons. With 8 bases clipped from V and 4 bases from J, the junction kept 0 bases outside the gene matches. Germline V gene data show CDR1 as SGHTA and CDR2 as FQGNSA. The CDR3 spans 11 residues. This clonotype originated in a man aged 18 to 35 in good health. Some clones in this sample may be carry-over from other donors' samples. The chain employs TRBV7-2 and TRBJ2-5; 8 nucleotides match TRBD2. Sequenced sample: memory CD4+ T cells from PBMCs. Specified subset: CD45RA-negative fraction. The CDR3 DNA is TGTGCCAGCCGGGGGGGAGAGACCCAGTACTTC. Residues: CASRGGETQYF.